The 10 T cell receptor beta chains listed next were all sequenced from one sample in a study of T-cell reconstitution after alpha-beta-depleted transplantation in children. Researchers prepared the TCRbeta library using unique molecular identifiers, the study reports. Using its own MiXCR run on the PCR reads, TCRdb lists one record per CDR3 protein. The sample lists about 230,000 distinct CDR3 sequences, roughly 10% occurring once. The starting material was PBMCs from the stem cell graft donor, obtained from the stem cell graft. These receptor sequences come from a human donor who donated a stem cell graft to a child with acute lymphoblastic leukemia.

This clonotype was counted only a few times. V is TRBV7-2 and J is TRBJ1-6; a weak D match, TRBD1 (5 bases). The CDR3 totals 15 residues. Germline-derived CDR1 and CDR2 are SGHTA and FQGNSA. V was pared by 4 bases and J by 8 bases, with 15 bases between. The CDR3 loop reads CASSSRDRVYSPLHF. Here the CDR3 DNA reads TGTGCCAGCAGCTCCCGGGACCGGGTGTATTCACCCCTCCACTTT.

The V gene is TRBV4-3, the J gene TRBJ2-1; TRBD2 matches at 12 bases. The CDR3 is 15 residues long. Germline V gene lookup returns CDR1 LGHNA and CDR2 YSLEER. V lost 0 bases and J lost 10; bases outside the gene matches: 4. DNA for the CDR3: TGCGCCAGCAGCCAAGATCTAGCGGGGGGGCGGGAGCAGTTCTTC. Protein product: CASSQDLAGGREQFF.

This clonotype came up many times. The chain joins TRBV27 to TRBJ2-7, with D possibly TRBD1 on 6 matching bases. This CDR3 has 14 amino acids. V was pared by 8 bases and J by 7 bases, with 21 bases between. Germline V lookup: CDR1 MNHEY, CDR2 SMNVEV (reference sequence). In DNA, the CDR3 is TGTGCCAGCGGACAGCTTACCTCTGTACGGGAGCAGTACTTC. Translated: CASGQLTSVREQYF.

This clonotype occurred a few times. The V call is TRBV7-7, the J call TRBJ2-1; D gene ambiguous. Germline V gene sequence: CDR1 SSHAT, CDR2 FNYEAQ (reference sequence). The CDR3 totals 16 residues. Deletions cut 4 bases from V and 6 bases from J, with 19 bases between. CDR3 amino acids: CASSSPPRTKGNEQFF. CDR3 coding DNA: TGTGCCAGCAGCTCACCCCCTCGGACCAAAGGCAATGAGCAGTTCTTC.

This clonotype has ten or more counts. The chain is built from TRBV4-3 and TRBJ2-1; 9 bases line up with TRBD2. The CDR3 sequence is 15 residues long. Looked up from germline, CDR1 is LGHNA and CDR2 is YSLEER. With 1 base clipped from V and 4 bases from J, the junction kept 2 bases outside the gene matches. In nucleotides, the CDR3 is TGCGCCAGCAGCCAAGGGCGGGGGGGGTACAATGAGCAGTTCTTC. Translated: CASSQGRGGYNEQFF.

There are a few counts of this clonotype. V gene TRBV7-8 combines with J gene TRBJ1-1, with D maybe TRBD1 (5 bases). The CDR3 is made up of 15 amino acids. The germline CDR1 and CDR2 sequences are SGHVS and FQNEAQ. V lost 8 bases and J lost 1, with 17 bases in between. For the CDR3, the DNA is TGTGCCAGCCAATTAAGGGAGGGGCGGAACACTGAAGCTTTCTTT. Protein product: CASQLREGRNTEAFF.

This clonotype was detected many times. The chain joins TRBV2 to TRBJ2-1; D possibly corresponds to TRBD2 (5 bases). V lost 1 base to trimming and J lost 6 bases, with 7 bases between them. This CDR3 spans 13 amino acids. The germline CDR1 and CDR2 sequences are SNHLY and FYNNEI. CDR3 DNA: TGTGCCAGCAGTGAAGTTCGGGGCAATGAGCAGTTCTTC. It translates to CASSEVRGNEQFF. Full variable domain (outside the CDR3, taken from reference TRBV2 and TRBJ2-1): EPEVTQTPSHQVTQMGQEVILRCVPISNHLYFYWYRQILGQKVEFLVSFYNNEISEKSEIFDDQFSVERPDGSNFTLKIRSTKLEDSAMYFCASSEVRGNEQFFGPGTRLTVL.

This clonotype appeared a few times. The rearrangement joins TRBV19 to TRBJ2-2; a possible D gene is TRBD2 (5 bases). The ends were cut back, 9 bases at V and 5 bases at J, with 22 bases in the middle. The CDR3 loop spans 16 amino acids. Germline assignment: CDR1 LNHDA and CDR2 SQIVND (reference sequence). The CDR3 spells CASDPPVPPGTGELFF. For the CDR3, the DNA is TGTGCCAGCGACCCCCCGGTCCCACCGGGGACCGGGGAGCTGTTTTTT.

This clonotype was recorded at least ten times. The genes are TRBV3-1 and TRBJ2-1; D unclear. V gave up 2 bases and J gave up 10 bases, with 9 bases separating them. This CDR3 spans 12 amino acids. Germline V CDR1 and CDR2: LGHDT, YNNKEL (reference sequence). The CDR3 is CASSQTVGEQFF. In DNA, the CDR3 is TGTGCCAGCAGCCAAACAGTCGGCGAGCAGTTCTTC.

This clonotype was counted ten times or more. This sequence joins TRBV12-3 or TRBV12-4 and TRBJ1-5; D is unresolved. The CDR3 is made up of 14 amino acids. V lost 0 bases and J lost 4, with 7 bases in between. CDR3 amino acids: CASSLAGGNQPQHF. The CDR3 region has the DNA TGTGCCAGCAGTTTAGCGGGTGGGAATCAGCCCCAGCATTTT.